This paragraph covers one T cell receptor beta chain sequence. As yet, its antigen is unknown. Germline values: CDR1 GTSNPN, CDR2 SVGIG (reference sequence). The CDR3 totals 14 residues. Trimming pared 2 bases from V and 7 bases from J, leaving 17 bases between. These data belong to a study of OX40 agonist ivuxolimab in advanced cancers. Study results and limitations: It was not determined which antigens were specifically recognized by the peripheral T cells that had undergone clonal expansion. Expanded clones were, on average, more numerous in CD8+ T cells than in CD4+.

Using immunoSEQ multiplex PCR, the repertoire was profiled, and TCRdb retains in-frame clones only, with some absent. The top ten clones hold 0.6% to 0.8% of a sample with 73,000 or so clones, around 86% of them seen once. This sample comprised CD4+ or CD8+ T cells sorted from blood, obtained in a trial of the OX40 agonist ivuxolimab. The chain has TRBV30 and TRBJ2-5; a possible D gene is TRBD1 (6 bases). This receptor was taken from an adult with an advanced solid tumor such as melanoma, head and neck, liver or kidney cancer. The CDR3 protein is CAWSTTGLSGTQYF. In DNA, the CDR3 is TGTGCCTGGAGTACGACAGGTTTGAGCGGGACCCAGTACTTC.